This record looks at one T cell receptor (beta chain) sequence and its context. Antigen: not known. The sample originates from a study of OX40 agonist ivuxolimab in advanced cancers. In the study overall: With ivuxolimab, an agonistic anti-OX40 (CD134) antibody, patients were treated.

Points from the study as a whole: Clonal expansion was among the lowest in partial responders at 0.1-3.0 mg/kg, especially CD8+. On average, CD8+ T cells showed a greater number of expanded clones than CD4+.

Profiling relied on immunoSEQ multiplex PCR, and the TCRdb table lists in-frame clones only, not all of them. In the table there are about 28,000 clones, more than 85% of which are singletons. Autoimmune disease history or systemic immunosuppression led to patients being barred. V shed 2 bases and J shed 8 bases, with 12 bases lying between them. The CDR3 extends over 13 amino acids. Germline-derived CDR1 and CDR2 are MDHEN and SYDVKM. The chain uses TRBV28 and TRBJ1-2; D gene unclear. The sequence was collected from an adult with an advanced solid tumor such as melanoma, head and neck, liver or kidney cancer. The specimen was CD4+ or CD8+ T cells sorted from blood, collected in a trial of the OX40 agonist ivuxolimab. CDR3 amino acids: CASSLGQREGYTF. The CDR3 nucleotides are TGTGCCAGCAGTTTAGGGCAGCGAGAAGGCTACACCTTC.